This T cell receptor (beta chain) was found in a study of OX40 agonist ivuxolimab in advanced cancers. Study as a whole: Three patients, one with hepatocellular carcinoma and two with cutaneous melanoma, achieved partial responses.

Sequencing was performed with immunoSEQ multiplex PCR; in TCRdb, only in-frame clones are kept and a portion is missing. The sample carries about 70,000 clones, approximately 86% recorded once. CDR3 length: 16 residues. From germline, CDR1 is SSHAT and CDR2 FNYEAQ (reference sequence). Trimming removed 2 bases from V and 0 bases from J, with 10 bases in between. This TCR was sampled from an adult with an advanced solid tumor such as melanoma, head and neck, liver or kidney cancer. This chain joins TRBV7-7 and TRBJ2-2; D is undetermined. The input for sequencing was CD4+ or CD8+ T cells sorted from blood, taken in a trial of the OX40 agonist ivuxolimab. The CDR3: CASSLNRGANTGELFF. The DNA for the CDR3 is TGTGCCAGCAGCTTAAACAGAGGAGCGAACACCGGGGAGCTGTTTTTT.